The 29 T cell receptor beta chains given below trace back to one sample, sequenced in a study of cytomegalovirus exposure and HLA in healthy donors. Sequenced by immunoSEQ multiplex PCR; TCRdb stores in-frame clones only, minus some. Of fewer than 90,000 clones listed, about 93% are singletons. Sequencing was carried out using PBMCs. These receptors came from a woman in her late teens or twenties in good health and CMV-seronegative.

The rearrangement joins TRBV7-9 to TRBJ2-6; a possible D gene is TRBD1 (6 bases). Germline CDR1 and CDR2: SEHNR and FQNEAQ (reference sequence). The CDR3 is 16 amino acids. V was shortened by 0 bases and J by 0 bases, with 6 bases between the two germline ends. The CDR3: CASSLAQGSGANVLTF. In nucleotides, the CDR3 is TGTGCCAGCAGCTTAGCACAGGGCTCTGGGGCCAACGTCCTGACTTTC.

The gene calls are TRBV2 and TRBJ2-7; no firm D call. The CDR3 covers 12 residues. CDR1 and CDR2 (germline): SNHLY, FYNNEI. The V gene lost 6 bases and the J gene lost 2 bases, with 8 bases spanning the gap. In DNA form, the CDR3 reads TGTGCCAGCAGGCCACAAGCCTACGAGCAGTACTTC. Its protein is CASRPQAYEQYF.

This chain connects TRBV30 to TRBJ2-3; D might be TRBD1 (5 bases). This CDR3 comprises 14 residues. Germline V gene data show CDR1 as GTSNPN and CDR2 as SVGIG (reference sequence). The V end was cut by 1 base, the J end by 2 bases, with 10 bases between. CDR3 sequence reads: CAWSENRNTDTQYF. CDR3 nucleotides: TGTGCCTGGAGTGAAAACAGGAACACAGATACGCAGTATTTT. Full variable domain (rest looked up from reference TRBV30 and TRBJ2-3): SQTIHQWPATLVQPVGSPLSLECTVEGTSNPNLYWYRQAAGRGLQLLFYSVGIGQISSEVPQNLSASRPQDRQFILSSKKLLLSDSGFYLCAWSENRNTDTQYFGPGTRLTVL.

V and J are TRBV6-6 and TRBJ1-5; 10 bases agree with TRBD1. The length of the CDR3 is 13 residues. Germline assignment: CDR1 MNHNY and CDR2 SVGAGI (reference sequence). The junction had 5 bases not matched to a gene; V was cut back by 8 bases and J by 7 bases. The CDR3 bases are TGTGCCAGCCGGGGGGACAGGGGCCAGCCCCAGCATTTT. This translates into CASRGDRGQPQHF.

The CDR3, as DNA: TGTGCCAGTAGTATACAGGGAAGCAATCAGCCCCAGCATTTT. Its protein product is CASSIQGSNQPQHF. V usage is TRBV19 and J usage is TRBJ1-5, with D possibly matching TRBD1 (5 bases). The germline V and J ends were trimmed by 2 bases and 1 base, with 6 bases remaining between them. The CDR3 is 14 residues long. The germline CDR1 and CDR2 sequences are LNHDA and SQIVND (reference sequence).

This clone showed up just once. DNA of the CDR3: TGTGCCATCAGTGACCCTGGACAGGGAAAAGAGACCCAGTACTTC. Translated: CAISDPGQGKETQYF. The chain links TRBV10-3 to TRBJ2-5; 8 bases map to TRBD1. V was clipped by 3 bases and J by 3 bases; unmatched bases: 6. Germline loops: CDR1 ENHRY, CDR2 SYGVKD. This CDR3 spans 15 amino acids.

CDR3 sequence reads: CASRPGTGAGNTIYF. Here the CDR3 DNA reads TGTGCCAGCAGACCCGGGACAGGGGCTGGAAACACCATATATTTT. This chain joins TRBV2 and TRBJ1-3, with 10 bases lining up with TRBD1. Germline V gene sequence: CDR1 SNHLY, CDR2 FYNNEI. Unmatched junction bases numbered 4, after V lost 6 bases and J lost 2 bases. The CDR3 length is 15 residues.

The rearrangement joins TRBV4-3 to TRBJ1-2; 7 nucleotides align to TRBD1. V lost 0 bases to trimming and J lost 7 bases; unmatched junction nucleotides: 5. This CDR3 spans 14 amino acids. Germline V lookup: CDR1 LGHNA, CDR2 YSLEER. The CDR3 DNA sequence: TGCGCCAGCAGCCAAGAACAGGGGATGGGTGGCTACACCTTC. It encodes CASSQEQGMGGYTF.

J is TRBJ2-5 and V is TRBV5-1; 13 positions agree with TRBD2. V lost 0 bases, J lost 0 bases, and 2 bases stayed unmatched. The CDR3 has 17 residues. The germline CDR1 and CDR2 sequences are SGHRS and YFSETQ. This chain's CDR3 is CASSLAGTSGDQETQYF. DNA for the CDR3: TGCGCCAGCAGCTTGGCCGGGACTAGCGGGGACCAAGAGACCCAGTACTTC.

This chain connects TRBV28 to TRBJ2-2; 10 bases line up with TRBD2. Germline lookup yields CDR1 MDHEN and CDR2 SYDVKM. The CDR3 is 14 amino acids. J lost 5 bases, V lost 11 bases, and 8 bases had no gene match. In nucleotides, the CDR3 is TGTGCCCTAGCGGGAGCGACGGGAACCGGGGAGCTGTTTTTT. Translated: CALAGATGTGELFF.

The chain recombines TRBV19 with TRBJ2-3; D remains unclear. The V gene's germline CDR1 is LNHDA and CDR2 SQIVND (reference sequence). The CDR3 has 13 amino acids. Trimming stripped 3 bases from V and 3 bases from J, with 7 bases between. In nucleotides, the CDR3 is TGTGCCAGTAGTATCCACGGGACAGATACGCAGTATTTT. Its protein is CASSIHGTDTQYF.

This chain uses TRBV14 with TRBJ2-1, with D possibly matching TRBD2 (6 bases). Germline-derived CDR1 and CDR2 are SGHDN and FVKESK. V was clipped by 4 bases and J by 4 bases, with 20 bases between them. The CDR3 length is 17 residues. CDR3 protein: CASSPEGGGPVYNEQFF. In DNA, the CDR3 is TGTGCCAGCAGCCCCGAGGGTGGAGGGCCCGTTTACAATGAGCAGTTCTTC.

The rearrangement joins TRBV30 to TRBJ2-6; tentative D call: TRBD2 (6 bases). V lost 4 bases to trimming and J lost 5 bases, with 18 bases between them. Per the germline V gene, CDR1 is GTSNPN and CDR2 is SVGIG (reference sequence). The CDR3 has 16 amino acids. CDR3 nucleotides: TGTGCCTGGATTCCGCGGGGCCCTCTACGGGCCAACGTCCTGACTTTC. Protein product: CAWIPRGPLRANVLTF. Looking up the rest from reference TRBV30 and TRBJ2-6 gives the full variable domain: SQTIHQWPATLVQPVGSPLSLECTVEGTSNPNLYWYRQAAGRGLQLLFYSVGIGQISSEVPQNLSASRPQDRQFILSSKKLLLSDSGFYLCAWIPRGPLRANVLTFGAGSRLTVL.

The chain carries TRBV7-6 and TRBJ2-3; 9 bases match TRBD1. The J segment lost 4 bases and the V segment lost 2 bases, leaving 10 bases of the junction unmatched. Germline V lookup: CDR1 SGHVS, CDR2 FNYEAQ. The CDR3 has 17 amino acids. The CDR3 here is CASSLRGDRVVSDTQYF. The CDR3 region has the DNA TGTGCCAGCAGCTTAAGAGGGGACAGGGTCGTATCAGATACGCAGTATTTT.

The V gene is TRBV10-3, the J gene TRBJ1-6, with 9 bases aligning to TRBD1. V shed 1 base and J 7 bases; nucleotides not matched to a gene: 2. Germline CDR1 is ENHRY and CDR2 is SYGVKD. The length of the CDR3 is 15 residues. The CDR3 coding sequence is TGTGCCATCAGTGAGTTGGACAGGGGAAATTCACCCCTCCACTTT. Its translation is CAISELDRGNSPLHF.

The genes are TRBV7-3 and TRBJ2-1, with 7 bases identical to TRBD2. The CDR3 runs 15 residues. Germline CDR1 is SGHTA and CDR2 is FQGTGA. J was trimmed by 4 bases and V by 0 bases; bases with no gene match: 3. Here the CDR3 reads CASSLTPSGYNEQFF. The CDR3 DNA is TGTGCCAGCAGCTTAACGCCTAGCGGTTACAATGAGCAGTTCTTC.

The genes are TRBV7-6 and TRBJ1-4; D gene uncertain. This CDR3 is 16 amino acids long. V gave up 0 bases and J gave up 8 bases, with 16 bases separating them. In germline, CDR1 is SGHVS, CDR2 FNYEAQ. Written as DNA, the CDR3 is TGTGCCAGCAGCTTAGCTAGGGCCGGTGGAGGGGAAAAACTGTTTTTT. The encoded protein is CASSLARAGGGEKLFF.

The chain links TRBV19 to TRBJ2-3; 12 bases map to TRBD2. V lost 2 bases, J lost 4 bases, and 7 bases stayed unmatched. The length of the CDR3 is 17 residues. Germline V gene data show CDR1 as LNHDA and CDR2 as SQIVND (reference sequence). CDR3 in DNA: TGTGCCAGTAGTATATCGGCTAGCGGGGGGGCAGCAGATACGCAGTATTTT. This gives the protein CASSISASGGAADTQYF.

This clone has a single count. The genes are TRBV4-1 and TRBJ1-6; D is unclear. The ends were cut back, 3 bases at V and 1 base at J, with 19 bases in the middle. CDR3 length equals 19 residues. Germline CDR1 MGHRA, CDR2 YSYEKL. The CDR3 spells CASSHLPNVERSYNSPLHF. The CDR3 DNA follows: TGCGCCAGCAGCCACCTACCGAACGTGGAGCGGTCCTATAATTCACCCCTCCACTTT.

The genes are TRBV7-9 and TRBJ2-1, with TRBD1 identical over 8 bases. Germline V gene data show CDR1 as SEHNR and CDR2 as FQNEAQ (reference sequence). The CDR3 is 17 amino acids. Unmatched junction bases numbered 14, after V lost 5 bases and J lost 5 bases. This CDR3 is CASSPGQVGPLDNEQFF. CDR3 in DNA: TGTGCCAGCAGCCCGGGACAGGTCGGTCCCTTGGACAATGAGCAGTTCTTC.

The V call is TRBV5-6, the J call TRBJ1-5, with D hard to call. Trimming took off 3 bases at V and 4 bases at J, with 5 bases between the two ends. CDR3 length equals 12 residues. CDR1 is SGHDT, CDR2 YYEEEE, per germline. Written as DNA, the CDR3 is TGTGCCAGCAGCTACAGAAATCAGCCCCAGCATTTT. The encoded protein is CASSYRNQPQHF.

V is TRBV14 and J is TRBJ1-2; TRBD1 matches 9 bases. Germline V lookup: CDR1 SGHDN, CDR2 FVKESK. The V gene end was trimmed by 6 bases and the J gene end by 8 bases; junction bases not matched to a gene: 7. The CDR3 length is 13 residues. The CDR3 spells CASRLQGAGGYTF. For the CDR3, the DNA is TGTGCCAGCAGGTTACAGGGGGCAGGCGGCTACACCTTC.

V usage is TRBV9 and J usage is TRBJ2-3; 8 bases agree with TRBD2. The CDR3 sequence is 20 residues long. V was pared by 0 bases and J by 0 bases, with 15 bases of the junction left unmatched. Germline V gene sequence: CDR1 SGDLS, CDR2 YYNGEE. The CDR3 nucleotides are TGTGCCAGCAGCGTAGCGGGCGGGGGGCCCCTCTTTTTCAGCACAGATACGCAGTATTTT. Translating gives CASSVAGGGPLFFSTDTQYF.

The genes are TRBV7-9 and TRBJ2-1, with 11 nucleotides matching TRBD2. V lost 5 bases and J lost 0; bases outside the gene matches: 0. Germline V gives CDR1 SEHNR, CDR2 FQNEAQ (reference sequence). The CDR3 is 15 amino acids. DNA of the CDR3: TGTGCCAGCAGCACTAGCGGGAGCTCCTACAATGAGCAGTTCTTC. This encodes CASSTSGSSYNEQFF.

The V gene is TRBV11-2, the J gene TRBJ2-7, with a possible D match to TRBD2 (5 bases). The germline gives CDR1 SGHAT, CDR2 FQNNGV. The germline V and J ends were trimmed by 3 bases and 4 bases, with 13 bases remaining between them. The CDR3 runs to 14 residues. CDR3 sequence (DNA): TGTGCCAGCAGCTTGGATGGCGGAGGTTACGAGCAGTACTTC. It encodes CASSLDGGGYEQYF. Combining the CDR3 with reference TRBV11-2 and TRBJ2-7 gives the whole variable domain EAGVAQSPRYKIIEKRQSVAFWCNPISGHATLYWYQQILGQGPKLLIQFQNNGVVDDSQLPKDRFSAERLKGVDSTLKIQPAKLEDSAVYLCASSLDGGGYEQYFGPGTRLTVT.

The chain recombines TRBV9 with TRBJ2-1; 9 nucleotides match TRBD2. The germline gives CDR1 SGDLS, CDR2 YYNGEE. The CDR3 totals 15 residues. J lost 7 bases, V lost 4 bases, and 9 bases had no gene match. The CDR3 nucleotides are TGTGCCAGCAGCCCCCCCCCGGGACTAGCTAATGAGCAGTTCTTC. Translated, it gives CASSPPPGLANEQFF.

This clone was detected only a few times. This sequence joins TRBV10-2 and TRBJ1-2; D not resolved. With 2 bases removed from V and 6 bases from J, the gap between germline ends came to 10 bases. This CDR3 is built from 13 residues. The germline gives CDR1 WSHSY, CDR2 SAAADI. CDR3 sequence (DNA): TGCGCCAGCAGTGAGGATCGTACAGATGGCTACACCTTC. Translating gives CASSEDRTDGYTF.

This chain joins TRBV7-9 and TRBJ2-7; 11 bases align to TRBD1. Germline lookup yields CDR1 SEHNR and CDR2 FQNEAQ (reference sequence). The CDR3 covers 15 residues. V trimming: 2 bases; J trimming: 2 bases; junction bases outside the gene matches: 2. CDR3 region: CASSLKDRGPYEQYF. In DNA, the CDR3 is TGTGCCAGCAGCTTAAAGGACAGGGGGCCCTACGAGCAGTACTTC.

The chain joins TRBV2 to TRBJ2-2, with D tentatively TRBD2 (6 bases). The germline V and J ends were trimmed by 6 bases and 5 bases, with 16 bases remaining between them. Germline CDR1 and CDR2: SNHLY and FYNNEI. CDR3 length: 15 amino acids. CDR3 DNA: TGTGCCAGCAGCCGCGGGGCAGGAATAACCGGGGAGCTGTTTTTT. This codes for CASSRGAGITGELFF. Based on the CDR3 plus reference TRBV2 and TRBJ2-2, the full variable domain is EPEVTQTPSHQVTQMGQEVILRCVPISNHLYFYWYRQILGQKVEFLVSFYNNEISEKSEIFDDQFSVERPDGSNFTLKIRSTKLEDSAMYFCASSRGAGITGELFFGEGSRLTVL.